By its share, the clone carrying this T cell receptor beta chain is medium-sized. The antigen is undetermined. This CDR3 has 16 residues. The V gene lost 3 bases and the J gene lost 0 bases, with 15 bases spanning the gap. In germline, CDR1 is SGHRS, CDR2 YFSETQ. Patients had received no treatment of any kind before thyroid surgery. TCRdb reanalyzed the PCR reads with MiXCR. The sample yields some 25,000 clones, approximately 20% seen once. The data stem from a study of metastatic and nonmetastatic thyroid tumors. Findings of the study overall: Significantly higher TCR beta diversity was reportedly seen in malignant thyroid tumors than benign nodules, in blood and tumor.

J is TRBJ2-5 and V is TRBV5-1, with D perhaps matching TRBD2 (5 bases). The sequenced sample consisted of blood. This TCR derives from a male donor with papillary thyroid cancer or a benign thyroid nodule (not recorded which). Some clones in this sample may be carry-over from other donors' samples. In nucleotides, the CDR3 is TGCGCCAGCAGCTCCGGTCCTGGCGGGCACCAAGAGACCCAGTACTTC. Translating gives CASSSGPGGHQETQYF.